The subject of this entry is one TCR beta chain. This CDR3 is built from 17 residues. A TCRbeta library incorporating unique molecular identifiers was prepared. TCRdb passed the PCR reads through MiXCR, listing each CDR3 protein once. The table includes about 360,000 distinct CDR3 sequences, approximately 12% detected once. This record comes from a study of T-cell reconstitution after alpha-beta-depleted transplantation in children. The rearrangement joins TRBV12-3 or TRBV12-4 to TRBJ1-3; D may be TRBD1 (5 bases). The sample consisted of PBMCs, taken from the stem cell graft. The TCR originated in a human donor who donated a stem cell graft to a child with Fanconi anemia. CDR3 in DNA: TGTGCAAGTATGAGGCTTCCAGGGTTCGCCTCTGGAAACACCATATATTTT. It translates to CASMRLPGFASGNTIYF.